This T cell receptor (beta chain) came from a study of beta chain features in type 1 diabetes. Study-level information: In age, gender and cell yields, patients were similar to healthy donors.

Whole-study findings and limits: The study found that naive, central memory and Treg TCRB repertoires appeared more similar in patients than in healthy donors. Shortening of TCRB CDR3s, moderate but significant, appeared in all four CD4+ subsets of Type 1 diabetes patients.

The ends lost 0 bases at V and 6 bases at J; junction bases unmatched: 9. In germline, CDR1 is SGHRS, CDR2 YFSETQ. This CDR3 has 17 amino acids. Remarks on this clone: Its antigen is not identified.

The study reverse transcribed the entire isolated RNA, so it sequenced expressed TCRB transcripts. The repertoire was sequenced with immunoSEQ multiplex PCR; TCRdb's copy has only in-frame clones and lacks some. The table records under 850,000 clones, about an eighth of them present only once. The gene calls are TRBV5-1 and TRBJ2-3; 11 bases match TRBD2. Sequenced input: naive CD4+ T cells from blood. This TCR derives from a man aged 18-30 years with type 1 diabetes. The CDR3 sequence: CASSLALAGASEDTQYF. In DNA, the CDR3 is TGCGCCAGCAGCTTGGCACTAGCGGGGGCCAGTGAGGATACGCAGTATTTT.